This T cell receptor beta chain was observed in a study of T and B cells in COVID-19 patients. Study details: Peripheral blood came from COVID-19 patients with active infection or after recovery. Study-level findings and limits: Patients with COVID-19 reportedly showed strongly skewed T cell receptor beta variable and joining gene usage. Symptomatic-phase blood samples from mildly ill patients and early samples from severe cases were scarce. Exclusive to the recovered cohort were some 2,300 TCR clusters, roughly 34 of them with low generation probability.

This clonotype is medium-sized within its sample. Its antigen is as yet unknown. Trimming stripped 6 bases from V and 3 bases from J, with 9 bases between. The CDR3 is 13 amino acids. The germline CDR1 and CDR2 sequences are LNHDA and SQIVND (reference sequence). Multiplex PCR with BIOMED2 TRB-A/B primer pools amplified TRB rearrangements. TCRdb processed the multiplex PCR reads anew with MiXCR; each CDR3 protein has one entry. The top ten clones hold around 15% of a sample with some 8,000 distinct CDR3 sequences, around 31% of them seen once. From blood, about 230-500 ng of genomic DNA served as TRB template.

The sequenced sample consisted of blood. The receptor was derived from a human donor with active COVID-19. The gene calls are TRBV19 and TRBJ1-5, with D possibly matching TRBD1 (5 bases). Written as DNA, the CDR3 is TGTGCCAGTAGACTGACAGACAATCAGCCCCAGCATTTT. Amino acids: CASRLTDNQPQHF. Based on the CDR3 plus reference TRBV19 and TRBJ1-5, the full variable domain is DGGITQSPKYLFRKEGQNVTLSCEQNLNHDAMYWYRQDPGQGLRLIYYSQIVNDFQKGDIAEGYSVSREKKESFPLTVTSAQKNPTAFYLCASRLTDNQPQHFGDGTRLSIL.